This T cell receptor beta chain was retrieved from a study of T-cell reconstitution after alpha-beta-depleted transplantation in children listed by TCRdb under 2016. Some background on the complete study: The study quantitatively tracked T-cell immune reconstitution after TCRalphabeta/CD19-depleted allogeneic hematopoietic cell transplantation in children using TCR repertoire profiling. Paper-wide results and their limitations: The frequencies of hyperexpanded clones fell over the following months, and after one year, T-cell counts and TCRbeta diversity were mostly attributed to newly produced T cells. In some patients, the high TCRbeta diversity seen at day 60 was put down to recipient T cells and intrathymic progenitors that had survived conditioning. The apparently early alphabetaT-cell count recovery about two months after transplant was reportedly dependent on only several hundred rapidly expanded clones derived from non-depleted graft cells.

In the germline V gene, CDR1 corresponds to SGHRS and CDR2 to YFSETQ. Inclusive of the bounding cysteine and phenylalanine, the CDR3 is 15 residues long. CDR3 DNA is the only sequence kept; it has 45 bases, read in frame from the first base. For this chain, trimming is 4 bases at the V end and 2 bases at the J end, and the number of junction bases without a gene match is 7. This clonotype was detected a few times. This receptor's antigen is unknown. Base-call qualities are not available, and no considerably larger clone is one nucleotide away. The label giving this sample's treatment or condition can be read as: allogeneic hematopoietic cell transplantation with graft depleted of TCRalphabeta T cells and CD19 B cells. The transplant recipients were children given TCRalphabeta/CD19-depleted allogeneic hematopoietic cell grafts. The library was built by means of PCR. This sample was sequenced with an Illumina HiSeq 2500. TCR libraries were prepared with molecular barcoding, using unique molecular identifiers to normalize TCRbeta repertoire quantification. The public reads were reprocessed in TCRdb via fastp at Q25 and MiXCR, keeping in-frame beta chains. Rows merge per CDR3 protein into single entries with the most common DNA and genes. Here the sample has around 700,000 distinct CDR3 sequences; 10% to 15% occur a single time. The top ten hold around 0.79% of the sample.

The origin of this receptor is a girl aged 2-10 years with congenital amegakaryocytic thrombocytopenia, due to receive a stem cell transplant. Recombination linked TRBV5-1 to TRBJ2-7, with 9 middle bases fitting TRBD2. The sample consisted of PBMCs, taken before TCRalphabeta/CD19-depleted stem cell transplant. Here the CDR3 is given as CASSTSGTSTYEQYF. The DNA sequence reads TGCGCCAGCAGCACATCCGGGACTAGCACCTACGAGCAGTACTTC.